Listed below are T cell receptor beta chains from one sample, sequenced in a study of CD8+ T cells in alopecia areata. The assay was immunoSEQ multiplex PCR, and TCRdb's table has in-frame clones only and misses some. In the table there are roughly 190,000 clones, roughly three fifths of which are singletons. The sample here was CD4+ T cells sorted from blood, taken at week 4, from a patient treated with tofacitinib. These receptors originate from a human donor with alopecia areata. Each CDR3 is given with its conserved first and last residue. Fields, in order: V gene, D gene, J gene, clone size, CDR3 length, CDR3 protein, CDR3 DNA. A D gene is named only where the DNA matches it firmly. Size is stated for part of the rows, as once, few or many counts, or as a class when the clone is expanded.

>TRBV30|.|TRBJ2-2|.|13
CAWGLSGVGELFF
TGTGCCTGGGGACTTTCGGGGGTCGGGGAGCTGTTTTTT
>TRBV5-1|.|TRBJ2-5|.|15
CASSPQTGDVETQYF
TGCGCCAGCAGCCCACAGACGGGGGATGTGGAGACCCAGTACTTC
>TRBV11-3|TRBD1|TRBJ2-4|.|16
CASSRDRVGTKNIQYF
TGTGCCAGCAGCCGCGACAGGGTGGGGACCAAAAACATTCAGTACTTC
>TRBV29-1|TRBD2|TRBJ2-5|few|14
CSVGPGLAHETQYF
TGCAGCGTTGGCCCGGGACTAGCTCACGAGACCCAGTACTTC
>TRBV5-6|.|TRBJ2-2|few|16
CASSPPFPEGSGELFF
TGTGCCAGCAGCCCGCCGTTCCCCGAAGGGTCCGGGGAGCTGTTTTTT
>TRBV5-6|.|TRBJ2-7|once|12
CASSSSAWEQYF
TGTGCCAGCAGCTCTTCAGCGTGGGAGCAGTACTTC
>TRBV2|.|TRBJ2-1|.|15
CASSVSGVRVNEQFF
TGTGCCAGCAGTGTTTCGGGGGTACGGGTGAATGAGCAGTTCTTC
>TRBV7-8|.|TRBJ1-1|.|14
CASSLATGYTEAFF
TGTGCCAGCAGCTTAGCGACGGGTTACACTGAAGCTTTCTTT
>TRBV7-9|.|TRBJ1-1|.|15
CASSSSTAWSTEAFF
TGTGCCAGCAGCAGCTCAACAGCGTGGAGCACTGAAGCTTTCTTT
>TRBV2|TRBD1|TRBJ2-3|.|14
CASLRDRATDTQYF
TGTGCCAGCCTCCGGGACAGGGCAACAGATACGCAGTATTTT
>TRBV9|.|TRBJ2-7|.|15
CASSVAGTNSGEQYF
TGTGCCAGCAGCGTAGCCGGGACCAATTCGGGGGAGCAGTACTTC
>TRBV11-2|.|TRBJ2-1|few|13
CASRTPGRYEQFF
TGTGCCAGCAGAACCCCAGGGAGGTATGAGCAGTTCTTC
>TRBV30|.|TRBJ1-1|.|14
CAWSRYSMNTEAFF
TGTGCCTGGAGTAGATACTCCATGAACACTGAAGCTTTCTTT
>TRBV30|TRBD2|TRBJ2-2|.|16
CACYVGLAATTGELFF
TGTGCCTGTTATGTCGGACTAGCGGCGACCACCGGGGAGCTGTTTTTT
>TRBV4-1|.|TRBJ2-2|.|17
CASTRGDSVDNTGELFF
TGCGCCAGTACCCGCGGGGACTCCGTCGATAACACCGGGGAGCTGTTTTTT
>TRBV7-9|.|TRBJ1-4|.|16
CASSELTLGANEKLFF
TGTGCCAGCAGCGAACTGACACTCGGGGCTAATGAAAAACTGTTTTTT
>TRBV28|TRBD1|TRBJ2-1|.|11
CASSQGDRQFF
TGTGCCAGCAGTCAAGGGGACAGGCAGTTCTTC
>TRBV29-1|.|TRBJ1-1|.|12
CSVGRANTEAFF
TGCAGCGTTGGACGTGCCAACACTGAAGCTTTCTTT
>TRBV5-1|TRBD1|TRBJ2-3|.|13
CASRTGGVDTQYF
TGCGCCAGCAGGACAGGGGGAGTAGATACGCAGTATTTT
>TRBV11-2|TRBD2|TRBJ2-7|few|12
CASSSGGPEQYF
TGTGCCAGCAGCTCGGGAGGCCCCGAGCAGTACTTC
>TRBV29-1|.|TRBJ2-3|.|14
CSVEGTPGTDTQYF
TGCAGCGTTGAGGGGACTCCAGGGACAGATACGCAGTATTTT
>TRBV29-1|.|TRBJ1-2|few|15
CSVVKRQAYNYGYTF
TGCAGCGTGGTTAAACGACAGGCCTATAACTATGGCTACACCTTC
>TRBV2|TRBD2|TRBJ2-5|.|17
CASSDQNSGRLRETQYF
TGTGCCAGCAGTGACCAGAATAGCGGGAGGTTAAGAGAGACCCAGTACTTC
>TRBV29-1|TRBD2|TRBJ2-1|few|13
CSAKAGIYNEQFF
TGCAGCGCAAAAGCGGGGATCTACAATGAGCAGTTCTTC
>TRBV4-3|.|TRBJ1-3|.|13
CASSQVPGNTIYF
TGCGCCAGCAGCCAAGTACCTGGAAACACCATATATTTT
>TRBV7-2|.|TRBJ2-3|few|13
CASSLDNRDTQYF
TGTGCCAGCAGCTTAGACAACCGAGATACGCAGTATTTT
>TRBV29-1|.|TRBJ2-3|few|13
CSVDSPSTDTQYF
TGCAGCGTTGACAGCCCAAGCACAGATACGCAGTATTTT
>TRBV6-5|.|TRBJ1-1|.|13
CASSWGASTEAFF
TGTGCCAGCAGTTGGGGGGCGAGCACTGAAGCTTTCTTT
>TRBV27|.|TRBJ2-7|.|13
CASARGRIDEQYF
TGTGCCAGTGCCCGAGGGCGGATCGACGAGCAGTACTTC
>TRBV6-5|TRBD1|TRBJ1-1|.|14
CASNISPGTAKAFF
TGTGCCAGCAACATATCCCCCGGGACAGCTAAAGCTTTCTTT
>TRBV6-1|TRBD1|TRBJ1-5|.|15
CASGLRTGGFQPQHF
TGTGCCAGCGGGCTACGGACAGGCGGATTTCAGCCCCAGCATTTT